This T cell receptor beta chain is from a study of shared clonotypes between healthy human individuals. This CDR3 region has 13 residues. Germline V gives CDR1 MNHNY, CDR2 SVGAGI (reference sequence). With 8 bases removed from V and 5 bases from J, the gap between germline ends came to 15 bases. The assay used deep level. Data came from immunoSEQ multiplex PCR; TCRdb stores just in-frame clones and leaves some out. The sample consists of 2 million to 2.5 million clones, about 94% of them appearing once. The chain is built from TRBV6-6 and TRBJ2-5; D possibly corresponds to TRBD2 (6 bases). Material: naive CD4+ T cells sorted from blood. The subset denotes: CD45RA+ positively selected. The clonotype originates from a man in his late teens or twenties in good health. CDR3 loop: CASGALGRETQYF. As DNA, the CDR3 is TGTGCCAGCGGCGCACTGGGGAGGGAGACCCAGTACTTC.